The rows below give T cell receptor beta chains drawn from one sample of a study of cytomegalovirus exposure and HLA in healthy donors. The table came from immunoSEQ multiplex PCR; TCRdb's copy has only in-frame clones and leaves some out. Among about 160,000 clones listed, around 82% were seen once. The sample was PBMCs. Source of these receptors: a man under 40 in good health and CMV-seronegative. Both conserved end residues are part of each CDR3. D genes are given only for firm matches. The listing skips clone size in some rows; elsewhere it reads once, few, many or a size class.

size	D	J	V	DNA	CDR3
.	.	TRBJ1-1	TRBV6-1	TGTGCCAGCAGCTCGGACCCGGGGAGGACTGAAGCTTTCTTT	CASSSDPGRTEAFF
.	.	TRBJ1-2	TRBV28	TGTGCCAGCAGTTTTCGAGACTATGGCTACACCTTC	CASSFRDYGYTF
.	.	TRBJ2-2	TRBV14	TGTGCCAGCAGCCAAGGGACTCACTACACCGGGGAGCTGTTTTTT	CASSQGTHYTGELFF
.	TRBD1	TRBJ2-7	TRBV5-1	TGCGCCAGCAGCCCCAATCAGGGGGCCCTCTCCGGCGAGCAGTACTTC	CASSPNQGALSGEQYF
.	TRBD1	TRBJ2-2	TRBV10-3	TGTGCCATTTCCGGGACAGGAGCCACCGGGGAGCTGTTTTTT	CAISGTGATGELFF
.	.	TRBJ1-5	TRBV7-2	TGTGCCAGCAGCTTATTTAGTAATCAGCCCCAGCATTTT	CASSLFSNQPQHF
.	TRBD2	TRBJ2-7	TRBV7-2	TGTGCCAGCAGCTTGAGGGTGGGACTAGCGAGATACGAGCAGTACTTC	CASSLRVGLARYEQYF
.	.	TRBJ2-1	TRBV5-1	TGCGCCAGCAGCTTGCTCCGGGACAACTACAATGAGCAGTTCTTC	CASSLLRDNYNEQFF
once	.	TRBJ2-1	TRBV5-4	TGTGCCAGCAGCTTGGGTGCAGGGAACTCCTACAATGAGCAGTTCTTC	CASSLGAGNSYNEQFF
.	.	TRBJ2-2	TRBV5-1	TGCGCCAGCAGCTTGCGAGGGCAACAAGTCGGGGAGCTGTTTTTT	CASSLRGQQVGELFF
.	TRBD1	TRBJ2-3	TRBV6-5	TGTGCCAGCAGAAGCGACAGGGGTCGGACAGATACGCAGTATTTT	CASRSDRGRTDTQYF
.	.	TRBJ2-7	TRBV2	TGTGCCAGCAGTGAAGGAGGGAGCTCCCTCTACGAGCAGTACTTC	CASSEGGSSLYEQYF
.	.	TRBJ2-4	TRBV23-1	TGCGCCAGCATCCTCAATCGGTCAGAAAGACCAGCGGACATTCAGTACTTC	CASILNRSERPADIQYF
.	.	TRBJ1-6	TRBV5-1	TGCGCCAGCAGCGAAGGACAGAAACGGGATTCACCCCTCCACTTT	CASSEGQKRDSPLHF
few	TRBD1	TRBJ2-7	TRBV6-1	TGTGCCAGCAGAATAGGGGGCGAGTCCTACGAGCAGTACTTC	CASRIGGESYEQYF
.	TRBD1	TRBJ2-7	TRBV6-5	TGTGCCAGCAGTAACACAGGGGGATCTTCCTACGAGCAGTACTTC	CASSNTGGSSYEQYF
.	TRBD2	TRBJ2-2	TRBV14	TGTGCCAGCAGCCTTCTAGCGGGAGTCAGTACCGGGGAGCTGTTTTTT	CASSLLAGVSTGELFF
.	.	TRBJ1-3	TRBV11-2	TGTGCCAGCAGCTTACAGGGCGACTCTGGAAACACCATATATTTT	CASSLQGDSGNTIYF
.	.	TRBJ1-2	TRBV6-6	TGCGGAACAGGGCGAGACTATGGCTACACCTTC	CGTGRDYGYTF
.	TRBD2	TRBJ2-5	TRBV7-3	TGTGCCAGCAGCTCCGGGACTAGCGGGAGGGCCGAGACCCAGTACTTC	CASSSGTSGRAETQYF
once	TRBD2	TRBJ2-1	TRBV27	TGTGCCAGCAGTCCCCTCCGGGAGCGGGAGTGGGACAATGAGCAGTTCTTC	CASSPLREREWDNEQFF
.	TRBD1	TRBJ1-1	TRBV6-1	TGTGCCAGCAGTGCCCGACAGGGAGTGCAAGCTTTCTTT	CASSARQGVQAFF
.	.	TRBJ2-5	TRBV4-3	TGCGCCAGCAGCCAAGTTATGACAGGTCTTCAAGAGACCCAGTACTTC	CASSQVMTGLQETQYF
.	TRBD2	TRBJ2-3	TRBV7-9	TGTGCCAGCAGCTCCCAGGGCGGGGGTGGCACAGATACGCAGTATTTT	CASSSQGGGGTDTQYF
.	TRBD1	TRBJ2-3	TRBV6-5	TGTGCCAGCAGTACAGGGGGAGATACGCAGTATTTT	CASSTGGDTQYF
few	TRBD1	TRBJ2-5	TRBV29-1	TGCAGCGTTGGGTGGACAGGGGTACTTGGGGAGACCCAGTACTTC	CSVGWTGVLGETQYF
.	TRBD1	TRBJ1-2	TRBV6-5	TGTGCCAGCAGTAGGACAGGGACTAATGGCTACACCTTC	CASSRTGTNGYTF
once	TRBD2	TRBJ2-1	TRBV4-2	TGTGCCAGCAGCCCACTAGCGGGAGGACACAATGAGCAGTTCTTC	CASSPLAGGHNEQFF
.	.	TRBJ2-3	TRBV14	TGTGCCAGCAGCCAAGTGCGGGCCAGCACAGATACGCAGTATTTT	CASSQVRASTDTQYF
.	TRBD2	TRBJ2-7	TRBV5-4	TGTGCCAGCAGCTTTAGCGGGGCCCCCTACGAGCAGTACTTC	CASSFSGAPYEQYF
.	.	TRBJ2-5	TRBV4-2	TGTGCCAGCAGCCAAGATATACGCGGGGAGACCCAGTACTTC	CASSQDIRGETQYF
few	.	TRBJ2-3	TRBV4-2	TGTGCCAGCAGCCAAGGCGGTACCACATACACAGATACGCAGTATTTT	CASSQGGTTYTDTQYF
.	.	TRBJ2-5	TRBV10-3	TGTGCCATCAGTCGGCGTCTAGAAGAGACCCAGTACTTC	CAISRRLEETQYF
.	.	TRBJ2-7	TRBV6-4	TGTGCCAGCAGAAATCTGGCAGATTACTACGAGCAGTACTTC	CASRNLADYYEQYF
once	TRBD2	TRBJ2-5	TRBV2	TGTGTCAGCAGTGACGCGGGAGATTTGGGTGAGACCCAGTACTTC	CVSSDAGDLGETQYF
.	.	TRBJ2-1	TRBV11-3	TGTGCCAGCAGCCCCCCCACCCCTAGATACAATGAGCAGTTCTTC	CASSPPTPRYNEQFF
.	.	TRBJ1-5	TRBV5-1	TGCGCCAGCAGCTTGCCCGGGTACAATCAGCCCCAGCATTTT	CASSLPGYNQPQHF
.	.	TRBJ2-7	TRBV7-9	TGTGCCAGCAGACGACAGTCCTACGAGCAGTACTTC	CASRRQSYEQYF
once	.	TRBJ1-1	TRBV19	TGTGCCAGTAGTAATGCGGGACTGCTAGGCGCTGAAGCTTTCTTT	CASSNAGLLGAEAFF
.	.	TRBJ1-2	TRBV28	TGTGCCAGCAGTTTATTGGCAGGGGGCTACACCTTC	CASSLLAGGYTF
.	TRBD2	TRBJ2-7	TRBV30	TGTGCCTGGAGTGTAGGTCGTCGGAGACTAGCGGGAGGCGAGCAGTACTTC	CAWSVGRRRLAGGEQYF
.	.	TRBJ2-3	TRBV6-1	TGTGCCAGCAGTGCCCTGGAGGGCACAGATACGCAGTATTTT	CASSALEGTDTQYF
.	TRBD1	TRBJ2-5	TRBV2	TGTGCCAGCAGCGGACAGGGGGCGGCCCAGTACTTC	CASSGQGAAQYF
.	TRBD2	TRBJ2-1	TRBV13	TGTGCCAGCAGCCGACTAGCGGGAGGTAATATGTACAATGAGCAGTTCTTC	CASSRLAGGNMYNEQFF
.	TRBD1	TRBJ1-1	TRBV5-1	TGCGCCAGCAGTCTGACAGGGGATGAAGCTTTCTTT	CASSLTGDEAFF
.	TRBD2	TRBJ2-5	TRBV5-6	TGTGCCAGCAGCTCCCTAGCGGGGGGCGCGCAAGAGACCCAGTACTTC	CASSSLAGGAQETQYF
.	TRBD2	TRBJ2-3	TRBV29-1	TGCAGCGTCCCGAAGCGGGGGAAGGGGACCACAGATACGCAGTATTTT	CSVPKRGKGTTDTQYF
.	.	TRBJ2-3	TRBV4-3	TGCGCCAGCAGCCAAGATTATGCGGGAAGCACAGATACGCAGTATTTT	CASSQDYAGSTDTQYF
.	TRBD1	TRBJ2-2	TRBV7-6	TGTGCCAGCAGCGTAGGACAGGGTGTTACCGGGGAGCTGTTTTTT	CASSVGQGVTGELFF